The subject of this entry is one T cell receptor beta chain. Only a few counts were recorded for this clonotype. Its recognized antigen is unknown. No qualities accompany the bases; no much larger clone lies one base away. The data stem from a study of identical twins (dated by TCRdb to between 2015 and 2016). Turning to the overall study: To test whether fetal clonotypes persist, the study used deep sequencing on TCR alpha and beta repertoires from monozygotic twins, unrelated adults of various ages, and cord blood. To rule out contamination, the twin experiments were replicated at different times with different library preparation protocols.

The library was made by 5' RACE. The sequencer was an Illumina HiSeq 2000. A universal primer binding site was introduced by template switching, and a unique molecular identifier was present in the final cDNA, enabling accurate counting of TCR cDNA molecules. First-strand cDNA for TCR alpha and beta chains was synthesized from specific primers in the conserved constant-segment region. To control for contamination, every cDNA library was double barcoded, receiving both a SMART-Mk sample barcode and Illumina barcodes. Two successive PCR steps introduced TruSeq adapter sequences along with Illumina sample barcodes. The TCR alpha and beta cDNA libraries were sequenced on the Illumina HiSeq platform using custom primers. From the authors' description of their analysis: Raw reads were processed with MiGEC to extract unique molecular identifiers, and MiXCR was used to determine CDR3 positions. For each individual, recombination models were inferred using an EM algorithm with the repgenHMM and IGoR tools. Shared clonotype analysis was performed with the tcR package in R, normalizing sharing by the product of cloneset sizes. To study raw recombination without the effects of thymic and clonal selection, out-of-frame nonproductive sequences were analyzed. TCRdb reprocessing: public reads trimmed at Q25 with fastp, clones called with MiXCR, in-frame beta chains kept. Each CDR3 protein appears once, grouped with its most common genes and DNA. In this record, the V and J calls reflect TCRdb's handling and not the investigators' own analysis. The table for this sample lists under 1 million distinct CDR3 sequences; 9% to 15% of them were counted only once. The ten most abundant clones make up around 1.5% of the sample.

Including the terminal cysteine and phenylalanine, the CDR3 comprises 14 residues. The read is trimmed to its CDR3 DNA, 42 bases read in frame from base 1. Based on the germline V gene, the CDR1 and CDR2 sequences are SGHRS and YFSETQ. At the junction V is shortened by 4 bases and J by 5 bases, with 16 bases in between. Every donor in the study was a healthy Caucasian. The twin cohort comprised three pairs of female monozygotic twins, all aged roughly 18 to 30 years. Peripheral blood mononuclear cells were used as the source from which RNA for TCR libraries was isolated. Study-level results and caveats: Because the same donors could not be followed over many years, conclusions were based on cross-sectional statistical analysis. Excess twin sharing in beta out-of-frame sequences was weaker because fewer shared sequences lowered the signal-to-noise ratio. Zero-insertion analyses could be partly confounded by invariant T cells such as MAIT and iNKT, although diverse VJ usage argued against such confounding for most clonotypes. In monozygotic twins, out-of-frame TCR alpha sharing was systematically underestimated by recombination models, although the models agreed with sharing between unrelated individuals. Compared with coincidental sharing between unrelated individuals, out-of-frame TCR alpha sequences shared between twins had an excess of sequences with low generation probability. Abundant cord blood beta clonotypes had fewer insertions, young adult naive repertoires showed a similar but weaker trend, and memory repertoires showed no such trend.

These same records also appear under a second study, on yellow fever vaccine responses in identical twins. The second source states: According to the authors, the vaccine-induced T cell response in identical twins seemed to be partly convergent and partly specific to each individual. Focusing on identical twins, the study followed the T cell clones that responded to the vaccine, and did so with precision.

The sequenced sample was PBMCs. This chain is built from TRBV5-1 and TRBJ2-7; a tentative D match to TRBD1 spans 6 bases. The clonotype comes from a woman under 30 in good health. In nucleotides, the sequence is TGCGCCAGCAGCCTAGGACAGTGGATCGACGAGCAGTACTTC. Translated, this gives CASSLGQWIDEQYF.